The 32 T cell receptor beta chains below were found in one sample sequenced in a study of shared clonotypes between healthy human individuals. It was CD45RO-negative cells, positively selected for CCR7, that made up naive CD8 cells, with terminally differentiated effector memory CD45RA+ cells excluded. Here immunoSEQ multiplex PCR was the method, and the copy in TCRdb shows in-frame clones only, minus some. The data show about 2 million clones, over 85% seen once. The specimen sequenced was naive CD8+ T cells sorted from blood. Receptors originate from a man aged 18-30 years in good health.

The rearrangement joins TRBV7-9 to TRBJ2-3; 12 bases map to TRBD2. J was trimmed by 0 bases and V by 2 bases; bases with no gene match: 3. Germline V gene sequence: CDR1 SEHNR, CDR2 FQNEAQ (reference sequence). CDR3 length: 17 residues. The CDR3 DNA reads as TGTGCCAGCAGCTTACTGACTAGCGGGGGAAGCACAGATACGCAGTATTTT. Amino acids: CASSLLTSGGSTDTQYF.

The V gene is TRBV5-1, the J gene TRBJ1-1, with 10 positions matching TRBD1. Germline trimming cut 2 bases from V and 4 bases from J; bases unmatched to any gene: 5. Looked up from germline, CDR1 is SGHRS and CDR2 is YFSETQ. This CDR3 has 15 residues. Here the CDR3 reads CASSLPGQGSTEAFF. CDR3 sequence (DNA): TGCGCCAGCAGCTTACCGGGACAGGGGAGCACTGAAGCTTTCTTT.

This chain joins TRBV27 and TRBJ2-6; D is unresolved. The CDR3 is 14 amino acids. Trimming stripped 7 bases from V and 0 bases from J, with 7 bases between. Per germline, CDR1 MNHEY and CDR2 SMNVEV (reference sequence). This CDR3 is CASTVNSGANVLTF. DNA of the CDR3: TGTGCCAGCACCGTGAACTCTGGGGCCAACGTCCTGACTTTC. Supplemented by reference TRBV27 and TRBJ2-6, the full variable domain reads EAQVTQNPRYLITVTGKKLTVTCSQNMNHEYMSWYRQDPGLGLRQIYYSMNVEVTDKGDVPEGYKVSRKEKRNFPLILESPSPNQTSLYFCASTVNSGANVLTFGAGSRLTVL.

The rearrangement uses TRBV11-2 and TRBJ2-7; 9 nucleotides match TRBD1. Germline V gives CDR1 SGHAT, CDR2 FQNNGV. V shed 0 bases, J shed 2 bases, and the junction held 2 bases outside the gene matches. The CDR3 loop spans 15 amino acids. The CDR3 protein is CASSLEGQGAYEQYF. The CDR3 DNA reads TGTGCCAGCAGCTTAGAGGGACAGGGTGCCTACGAGCAGTACTTC.

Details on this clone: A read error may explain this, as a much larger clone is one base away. CDR3: CASGEGRVAPGELFF. CDR3 in DNA: TGTGCCAGCGGTGAGGGCAGGGTAGCACCCGGGGAGCTGTTTTTT. The genes are TRBV2 and TRBJ2-2; tentatively, D is TRBD1 or TRBD2 (5 bases each). Germline-derived CDR1 and CDR2 are SNHLY and FYNNEI. CDR3 length: 15 amino acids. The full variable domain, with the rest looked up from reference TRBV2 and TRBJ2-2, is EPEVTQTPSHQVTQMGQEVILRCVPISNHLYFYWYRQILGQKVEFLVSFYNNEISEKSEIFDDQFSVERPDGSNFTLKIRSTKLEDSAMYFCASGEGRVAPGELFFGEGSRLTVL.

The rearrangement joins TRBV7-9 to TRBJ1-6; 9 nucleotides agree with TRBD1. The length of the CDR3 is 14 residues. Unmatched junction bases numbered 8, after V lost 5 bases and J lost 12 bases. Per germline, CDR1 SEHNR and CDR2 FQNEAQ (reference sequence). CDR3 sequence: CASSGDRDGGPLHF. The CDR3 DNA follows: TGTGCCAGCAGCGGGGACAGGGACGGAGGACCCCTCCACTTT. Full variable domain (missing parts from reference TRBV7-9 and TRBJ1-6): DTGVSQNPRHKITKRGQNVTFRCDPISEHNRLYWYRQTLGQGPEFLTYFQNEAQLEKSRLLSDRFSAERPKGSFSTLEIQRTEQGDSAMYLCASSGDRDGGPLHFGNGTRLTVT.

DNA of the CDR3: TGTGCCAGCAGTTTGTCCCGGGGGTACCAAGAGACCCAGTACTTC. Protein product: CASSLSRGYQETQYF. This sequence joins TRBV28 and TRBJ2-5, with D possibly being TRBD2 (6 bases). The CDR3 covers 15 residues. Trimming removed 3 bases from V and 0 bases from J, with 11 bases in between. CDR1 and CDR2 (germline): MDHEN, SYDVKM. Drawing the rest from reference TRBV28 and TRBJ2-5, the complete variable domain is DVKVTQSSRYLVKRTGEKVFLECVQDMDHENMFWYRQDPGLGLRLIYFSYDVKMKEKGDIPEGYSVSREKKERFSLILESASTNQTSMYLCASSLSRGYQETQYFGPGTRLLVL.

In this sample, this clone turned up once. The CDR3 DNA sequence: TGCAGCGTTGAAGGGGGAAACGGCTACACCTTC. It is translated as CSVEGGNGYTF. The gene calls are TRBV29-1 and TRBJ1-2; D remains ambiguous. This CDR3 comprises 11 residues. The V end was cut by 1 base, the J end by 8 bases, with 8 bases between. Per germline, CDR1 SQVTM and CDR2 ANQGSEA.

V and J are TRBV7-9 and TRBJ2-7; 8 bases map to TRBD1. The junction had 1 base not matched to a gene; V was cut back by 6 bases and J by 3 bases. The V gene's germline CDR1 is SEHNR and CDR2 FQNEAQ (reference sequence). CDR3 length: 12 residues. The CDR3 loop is CASRGQGYEQYF. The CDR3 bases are TGTGCCAGCAGAGGACAGGGCTACGAGCAGTACTTC.

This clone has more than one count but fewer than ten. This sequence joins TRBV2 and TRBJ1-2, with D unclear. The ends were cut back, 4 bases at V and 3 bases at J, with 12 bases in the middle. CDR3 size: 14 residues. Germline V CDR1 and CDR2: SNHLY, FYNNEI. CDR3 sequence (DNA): TGTGCCAGCAGTGTAGGGCTCGCGGACTATGGCTACACCTTC. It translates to CASSVGLADYGYTF. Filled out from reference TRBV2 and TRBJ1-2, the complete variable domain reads EPEVTQTPSHQVTQMGQEVILRCVPISNHLYFYWYRQILGQKVEFLVSFYNNEISEKSEIFDDQFSVERPDGSNFTLKIRSTKLEDSAMYFCASSVGLADYGYTFGSGTRLTVV.

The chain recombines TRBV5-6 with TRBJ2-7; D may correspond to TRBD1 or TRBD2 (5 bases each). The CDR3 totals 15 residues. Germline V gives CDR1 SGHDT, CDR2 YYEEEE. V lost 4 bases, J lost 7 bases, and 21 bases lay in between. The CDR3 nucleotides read TGTGCCAGCAGCCCCCTCGGGGACGGAATCTTGGAGCAGTACTTC. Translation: CASSPLGDGILEQYF.

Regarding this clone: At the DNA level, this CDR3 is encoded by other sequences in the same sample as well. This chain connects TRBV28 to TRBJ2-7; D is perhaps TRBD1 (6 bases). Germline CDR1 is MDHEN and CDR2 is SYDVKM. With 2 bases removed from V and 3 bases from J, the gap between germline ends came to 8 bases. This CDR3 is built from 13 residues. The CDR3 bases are TGTGCCAGCAGTTTAGCGGACAGCTACGAGCAGTACTTC. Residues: CASSLADSYEQYF.

The CDR3 DNA is TGTGCCAGCAGCCTCGGGACAGGTTTCCTCACCGGGGAGCTGTTTTTT. Translation: CASSLGTGFLTGELFF. The J gene is TRBJ2-2, the V gene TRBV7-9; the match to TRBD1 covers 8 bases. The V and J ends lost 5 bases and 4 bases, in that order; junction bases with no gene match: 9. The germline CDR1 and CDR2 sequences are SEHNR and FQNEAQ (reference sequence). CDR3 length: 16 residues.

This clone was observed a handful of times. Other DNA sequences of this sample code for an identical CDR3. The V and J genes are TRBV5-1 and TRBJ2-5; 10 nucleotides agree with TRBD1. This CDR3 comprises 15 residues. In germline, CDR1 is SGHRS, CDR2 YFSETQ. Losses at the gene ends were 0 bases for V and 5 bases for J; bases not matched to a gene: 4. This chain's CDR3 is CASSLGQGAWETQYF. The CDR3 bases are TGCGCCAGCAGCTTGGGACAGGGGGCTTGGGAGACCCAGTACTTC. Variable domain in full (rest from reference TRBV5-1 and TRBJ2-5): KAGVTQTPRYLIKTRGQQVTLSCSPISGHRSVSWYQQTPGQGLQFLFEYFSETQRNKGNFPGRFSGRQFSNSRSEMNVSTLELGDSALYLCASSLGQGAWETQYFGPGTRLLVL.

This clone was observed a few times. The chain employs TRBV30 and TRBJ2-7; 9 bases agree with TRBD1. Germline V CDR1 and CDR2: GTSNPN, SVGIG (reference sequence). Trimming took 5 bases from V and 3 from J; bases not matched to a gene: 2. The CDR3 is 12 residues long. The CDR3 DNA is TGTGCCTGGGGACAGGGGAACTACGAGCAGTACTTC. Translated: CAWGQGNYEQYF.

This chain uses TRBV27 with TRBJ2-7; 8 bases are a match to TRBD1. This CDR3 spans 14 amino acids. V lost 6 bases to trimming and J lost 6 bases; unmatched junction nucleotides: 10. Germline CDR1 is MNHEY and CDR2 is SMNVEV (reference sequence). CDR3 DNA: TGTGCCAGCAGCTCAGGACAGGGCATCGGCGAGCAGTACTTC. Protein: CASSSGQGIGEQYF.

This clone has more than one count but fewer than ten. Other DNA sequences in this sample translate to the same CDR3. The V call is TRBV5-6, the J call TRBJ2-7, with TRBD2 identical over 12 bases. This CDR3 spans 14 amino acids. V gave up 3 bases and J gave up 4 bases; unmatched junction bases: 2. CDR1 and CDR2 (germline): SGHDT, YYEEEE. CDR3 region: CASSSGTSGYEQYF. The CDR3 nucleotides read TGTGCCAGCAGCTCCGGGACTAGCGGGTACGAGCAGTACTTC. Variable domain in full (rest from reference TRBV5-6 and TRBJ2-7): DAGVTQSPTHLIKTRGQQVTLRCSPKSGHDTVSWYQQALGQGPQFIFQYYEEEERQRGNFPDRFSGHQFPNYSSELNVNALLLGDSALYLCASSSGTSGYEQYFGPGTRLTVT.

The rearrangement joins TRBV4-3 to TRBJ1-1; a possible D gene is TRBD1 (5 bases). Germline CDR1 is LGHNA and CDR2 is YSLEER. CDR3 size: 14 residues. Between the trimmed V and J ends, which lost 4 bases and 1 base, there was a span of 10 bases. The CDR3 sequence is CASSPGTWNTEAFF. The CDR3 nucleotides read TGCGCCAGCAGCCCGGGGACCTGGAACACTGAAGCTTTCTTT.

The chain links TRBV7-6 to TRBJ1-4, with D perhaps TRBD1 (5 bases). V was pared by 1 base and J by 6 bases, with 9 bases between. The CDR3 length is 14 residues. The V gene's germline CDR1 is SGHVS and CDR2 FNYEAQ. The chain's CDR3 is CASSLGWGDEKLFF. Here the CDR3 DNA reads TGTGCCAGCAGCTTAGGATGGGGGGATGAAAAACTGTTTTTT.

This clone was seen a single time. CDR3 DNA: TGCGCCAGCAGCTTGATCGGACCGGACACTGAAGCTTTCTTT. It specifies CASSLIGPDTEAFF. The V call is TRBV5-1, the J call TRBJ1-1; D is undetermined. CDR1 and CDR2 from the germline V gene are SGHRS and YFSETQ. CDR3 length: 14 residues. V dropped 1 base and J dropped 3 bases, with 10 bases sitting between them.

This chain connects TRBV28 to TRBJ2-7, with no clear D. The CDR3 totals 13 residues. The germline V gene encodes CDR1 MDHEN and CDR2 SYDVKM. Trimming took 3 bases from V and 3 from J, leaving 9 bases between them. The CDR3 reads CASSFATGYEQYF. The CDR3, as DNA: TGTGCCAGCAGTTTCGCGACTGGCTACGAGCAGTACTTC.

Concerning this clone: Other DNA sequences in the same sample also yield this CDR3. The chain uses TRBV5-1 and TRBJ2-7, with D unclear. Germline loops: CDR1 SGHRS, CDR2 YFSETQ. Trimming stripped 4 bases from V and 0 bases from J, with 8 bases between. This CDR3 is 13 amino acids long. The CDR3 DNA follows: TGCGCCAGCAGCCCTGGCGACTCCTACGAGCAGTACTTC. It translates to CASSPGDSYEQYF.

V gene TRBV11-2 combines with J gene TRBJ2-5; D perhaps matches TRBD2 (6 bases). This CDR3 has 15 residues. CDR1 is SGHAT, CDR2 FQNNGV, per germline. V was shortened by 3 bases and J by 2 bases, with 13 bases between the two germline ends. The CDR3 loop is CASSFLAEQQETQYF. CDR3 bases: TGTGCCAGCAGCTTTTTAGCGGAACAACAAGAGACCCAGTACTTC.

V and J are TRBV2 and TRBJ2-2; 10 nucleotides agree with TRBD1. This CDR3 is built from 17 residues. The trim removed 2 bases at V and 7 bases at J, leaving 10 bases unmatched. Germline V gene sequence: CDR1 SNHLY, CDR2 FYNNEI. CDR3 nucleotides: TGTGCCAGCAGTGAACCTCTGACAGGGGGCGTGGACGGGGAGCTGTTTTTT. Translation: CASSEPLTGGVDGELFF.

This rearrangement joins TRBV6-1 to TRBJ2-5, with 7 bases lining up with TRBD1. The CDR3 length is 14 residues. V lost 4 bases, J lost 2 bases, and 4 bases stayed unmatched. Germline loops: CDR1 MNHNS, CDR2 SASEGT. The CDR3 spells CASSGQGPQETQYF. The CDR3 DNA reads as TGTGCCAGCAGTGGACAGGGACCTCAAGAGACCCAGTACTTC.

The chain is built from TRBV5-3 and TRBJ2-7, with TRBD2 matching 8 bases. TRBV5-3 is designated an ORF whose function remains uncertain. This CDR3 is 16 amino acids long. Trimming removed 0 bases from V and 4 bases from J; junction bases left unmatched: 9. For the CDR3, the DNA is TGTGCCAGAAGCTTGGTCGTAGCGGGACGACCATACGAGCAGTACTTC. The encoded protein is CARSLVVAGRPYEQYF.

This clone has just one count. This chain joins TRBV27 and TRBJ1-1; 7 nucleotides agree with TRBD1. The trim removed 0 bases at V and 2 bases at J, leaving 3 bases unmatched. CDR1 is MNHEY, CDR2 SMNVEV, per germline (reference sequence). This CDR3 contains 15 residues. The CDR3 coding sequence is TGTGCCAGCAGTTTATCGACAGGGACAAACACTGAAGCTTTCTTT. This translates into CASSLSTGTNTEAFF.

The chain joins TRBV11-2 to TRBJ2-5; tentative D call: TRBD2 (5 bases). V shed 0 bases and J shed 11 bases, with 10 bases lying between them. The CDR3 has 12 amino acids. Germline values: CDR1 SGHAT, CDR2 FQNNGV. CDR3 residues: CASSLDHGEQYF. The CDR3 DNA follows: TGTGCCAGCAGCTTAGATCATGGGGAGCAGTACTTC.

This chain's CDR3 is CASSVGFSGTASYEQYF. The CDR3 coding sequence is TGTGCCAGCAGCGTCGGCTTTTCCGGGACAGCCTCCTACGAGCAGTACTTC. This chain uses TRBV9 with TRBJ2-7; the match to TRBD1 covers 7 bases. CDR3 length equals 17 residues. The V segment lost 2 bases and the J segment 0 bases; nucleotides outside the gene matches: 11. Germline CDR1 and CDR2: SGDLS and YYNGEE.

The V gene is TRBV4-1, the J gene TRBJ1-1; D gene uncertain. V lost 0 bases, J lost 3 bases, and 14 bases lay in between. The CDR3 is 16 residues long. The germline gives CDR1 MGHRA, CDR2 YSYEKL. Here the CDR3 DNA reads TGCGCCAGCAGCCAAGATCCAGGCCTTAAAGACACTGAAGCTTTCTTT. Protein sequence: CASSQDPGLKDTEAFF.

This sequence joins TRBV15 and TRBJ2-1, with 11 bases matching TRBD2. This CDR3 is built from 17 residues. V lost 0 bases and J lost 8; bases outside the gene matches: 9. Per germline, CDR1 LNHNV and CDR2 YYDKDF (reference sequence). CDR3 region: CATSREWLAGGGDEQFF. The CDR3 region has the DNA TGTGCCACCAGCAGAGAGTGGCTAGCGGGAGGCGGGGATGAGCAGTTCTTC.

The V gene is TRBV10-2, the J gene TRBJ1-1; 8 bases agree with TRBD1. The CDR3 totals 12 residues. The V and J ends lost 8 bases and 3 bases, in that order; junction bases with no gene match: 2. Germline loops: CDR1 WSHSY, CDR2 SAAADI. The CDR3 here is CASRQGHTEAFF. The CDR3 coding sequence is TGCGCCAGCCGACAGGGGCACACTGAAGCTTTCTTT.